Sequencing of this T cell receptor beta chain was carried out in a study of cytomegalovirus exposure and HLA in healthy donors. PCR employed 60 Vbeta and 13 Jbeta primers. Assay: immunoSEQ multiplex PCR; the TCRdb copy retains only in-frame clones and omits some. The table includes about 91,000 clones, 69% detected once. Study conclusions and caveats: Analyses of presence/absence relied on an assumption of roughly uniform sequencing depth across donors. In a later analysis, V- and J-gene trimming of beta chains associated with a DCLRE1C missense variant, replicated independently. The CMV antigen specificity of a few CMV-associated chains was confirmed through in vitro analysis.

This CDR3 is built from 15 residues. Germline V gene data show CDR1 as SEHNR and CDR2 as FQNEAQ (reference sequence). Comment on this clone: Its antigen is as yet unknown. The junction shows a germline mismatch at one end, possibly a read error.

Sequencing was done on a sample of PBMCs. This TCR came from a female donor in good health and CMV-seronegative. The chain couples TRBV7-9 to TRBJ1-1, with D possibly matching TRBD1 (5 bases). The DNA for the CDR3 is TGTTCCAGCAGCTTAGCGATGGGGGGGAACACTGAAGCTTTCTTT. Residues: CSSSLAMGGNTEAFF.